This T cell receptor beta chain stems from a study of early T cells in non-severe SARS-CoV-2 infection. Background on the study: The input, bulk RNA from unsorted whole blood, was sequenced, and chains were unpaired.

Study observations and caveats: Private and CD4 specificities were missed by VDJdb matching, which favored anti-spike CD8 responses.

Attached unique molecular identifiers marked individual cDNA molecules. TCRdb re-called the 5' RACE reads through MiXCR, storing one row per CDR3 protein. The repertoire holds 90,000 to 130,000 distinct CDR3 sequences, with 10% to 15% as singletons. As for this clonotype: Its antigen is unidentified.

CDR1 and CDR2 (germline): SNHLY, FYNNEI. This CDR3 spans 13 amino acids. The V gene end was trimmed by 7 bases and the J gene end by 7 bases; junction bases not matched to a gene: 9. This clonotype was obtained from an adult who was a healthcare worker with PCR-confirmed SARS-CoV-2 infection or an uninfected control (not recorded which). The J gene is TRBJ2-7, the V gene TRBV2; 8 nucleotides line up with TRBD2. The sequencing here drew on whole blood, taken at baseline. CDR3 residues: CASNGLAGGEQYF. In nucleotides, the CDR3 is TGTGCCAGCAACGGACTAGCCGGGGGGGAGCAGTACTTC.